One and the same sample provided the 6 T cell receptor beta chains below, sequenced in a study of CD8 T cells in Susac syndrome (dated by TCRdb to between 2017 and 2020). Libraries were prepared through the immunoSEQ multiplex PCR assay. RNA was extracted with the RNeasy kit and roughly 0.45 to 1 ug was reverse transcribed using random hexamers. TCRdb's own reprocessing of the public reads used fastp at Q25 and MiXCR and kept productive beta chains. Under each unique CDR3 protein, matching rows form one entry showing the most common genes and DNA. The sample includes around 130,000 distinct CDR3 sequences, with around nine tenths observed a single time. The ten biggest clones cover 0.24% of the sample. Sequencing used CD8+ T cells from PBMCs. All receptors derive from a human donor with multiple sclerosis.

This chain joins TRBV3-1 and TRBJ1-2; D possibly corresponds to TRBD1 (6 bases). The germline CDR1 and CDR2 sequences are LGHDT and YNNKEL (reference sequence). The CDR3 contains 14 residues. Trimming took 4 bases from V and 8 from J, leaving 17 bases between them. CDR3 loop: CASSPTGLPKGYTF. The CDR3 DNA sequence: TGTGCCAGCAGCCCCACAGGGTTACCAAAAGGCTACACCTTC.

This rearrangement joins TRBV11-3 to TRBJ2-3, with D perhaps TRBD1 or TRBD2 (5 bases each). CDR1 is SGHNT and CDR2 is YENEEA in the germline V gene. CDR3 size: 16 residues. V was shortened by 5 bases and J by 2 bases, with 17 bases between the two germline ends. The CDR3 spells CASSPGASQPTDTQYF. CDR3 coding DNA: TGTGCCAGCAGCCCCGGGGCTAGCCAACCCACAGATACGCAGTATTTT.

The V and J genes are TRBV18 and TRBJ2-5; TRBD1 might be the D (6 bases). Germline V gives CDR1 KGHSH, CDR2 LQKENI. Trimming left V 5 bases short and J 5 bases short, with 15 bases between. CDR3 length: 14 amino acids. The CDR3 here is CASSAGDVGETQYF. The DNA of the CDR3 is TGTGCCAGCTCAGCAGGGGACGTGGGGGAGACCCAGTACTTC.

V and J are TRBV6-5 and TRBJ2-1; 9 bases map to TRBD2. V was clipped by 2 bases and J by 5 bases; unmatched bases: 16. The CDR3 contains 19 residues. Germline CDR1 MNHEY, CDR2 SVGAGI. The CDR3 loop reads CASSYTTGGRLAGNNEQFF. The DNA for the CDR3 is TGTGCCAGCAGTTACACGACGGGGGGGCGCCTAGCGGGGAACAATGAGCAGTTCTTC.

The rearrangement uses TRBV7-9 and TRBJ2-5; no firm D call. The V gene's germline CDR1 is SEHNR and CDR2 FQNEAQ (reference sequence). The CDR3 runs to 15 residues. V lost 4 bases to trimming and J lost 3 bases, with 15 bases between them. The CDR3: CASSSPARAKETQYF. CDR3 nucleotides: TGTGCCAGCAGCTCTCCAGCTAGGGCGAAAGAGACCCAGTACTTC.

This clonotype occurred once. The chain links TRBV9 to TRBJ2-1; 14 bases are a match to TRBD2. The CDR3 loop spans 17 amino acids. Trimming took 4 bases from V and 10 from J; bases not matched to a gene: 13. Germline assignment: CDR1 SGDLS and CDR2 YYNGEE. In DNA form, the CDR3 reads TGTGCCAGCAGCCTCACGGCGGGACTAGCGGGAGATGACGAGCAGTTCTTC. Protein sequence: CASSLTAGLAGDDEQFF. Based on the CDR3 plus reference TRBV9 and TRBJ2-1, the full variable domain is DSGVTQTPKHLITATGQRVTLRCSPRSGDLSVYWYQQSLDQGLQFLIQYYNGEERAKGNILERFSAQQFPDLHSELNLSSLELGDSALYFCASSLTAGLAGDDEQFFGPGTRLTVL.